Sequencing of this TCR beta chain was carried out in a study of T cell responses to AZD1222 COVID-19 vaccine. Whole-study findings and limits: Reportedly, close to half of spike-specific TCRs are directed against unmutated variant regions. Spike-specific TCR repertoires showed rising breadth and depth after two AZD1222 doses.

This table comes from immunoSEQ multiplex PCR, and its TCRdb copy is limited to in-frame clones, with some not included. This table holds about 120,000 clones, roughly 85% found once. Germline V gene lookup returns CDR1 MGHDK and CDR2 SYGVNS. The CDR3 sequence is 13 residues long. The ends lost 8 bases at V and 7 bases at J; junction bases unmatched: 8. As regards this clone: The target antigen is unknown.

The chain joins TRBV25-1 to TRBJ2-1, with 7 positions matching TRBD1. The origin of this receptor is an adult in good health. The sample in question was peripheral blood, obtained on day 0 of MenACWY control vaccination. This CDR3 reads CASSGQGENEQFF. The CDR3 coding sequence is TGTGCCAGCTCCGGGCAGGGGGAGAATGAGCAGTTCTTC.